The 30 T cell receptor beta chains below all came from one sample that was sequenced in a study of cytomegalovirus exposure and HLA in healthy donors. Some clones are missing from TCRdb's copy, which holds only in-frame ones; the method was immunoSEQ multiplex PCR. The sample lists over 110,000 clones; 86% were seen once. The material sequenced was PBMCs. All receptors derive from a man in his late teens or twenties in good health and CMV-seronegative.

This sequence joins TRBV9 and TRBJ2-1, with D possibly matching TRBD2 (8 bases). The length of the CDR3 is 19 residues. The germline V gene encodes CDR1 SGDLS and CDR2 YYNGEE. V was clipped by 0 bases and J by 7 bases, with 26 bases between them. The chain's CDR3 is CASSVGPPGGAGGLNEQFF. The CDR3 bases are TGTGCCAGCAGCGTAGGCCCCCCCGGGGGGGCAGGGGGGTTGAATGAGCAGTTCTTC.

The CDR3 nucleotides are TGCAGCGTGGACCTAATGGCGGCCTGGACAGTCGCGGGAGAGACCCAGTACTTC. Translated: CSVDLMAAWTVAGETQYF. V usage is TRBV29-1 and J usage is TRBJ2-5; maybe TRBD1 (6 bases). CDR1 and CDR2 from the germline V gene are SQVTM and ANQGSEA. The length of the CDR3 is 18 residues. The V end was cut by 6 bases, the J end by 4 bases, with 30 bases between. Complete variable domain (other parts from reference TRBV29-1 and TRBJ2-5): SAVISQKPSRDICQRGTSLTIQCQVDSQVTMMFWYRQQPGQSLTLIATANQGSEATYESGFVIDKFPISRPNLTFSTLTVSNMSPEDSSIYLCSVDLMAAWTVAGETQYFGPGTRLLVL.

In this sample, this clone turned up once. This rearrangement joins TRBV27 to TRBJ2-7; D gene ambiguous. Germline V CDR1 and CDR2: MNHEY, SMNVEV (reference sequence). V was trimmed by 6 bases and J by 6 bases, leaving 15 bases between them. The CDR3 has 13 residues. The CDR3 DNA reads as TGTGCCAGCAGCCGCCTCTTAGAGTCCGAGCAGTACTTC. Protein: CASSRLLESEQYF.

J is TRBJ2-1 and V is TRBV7-7; the D is unclear. Germline assignment: CDR1 SSHAT and CDR2 FNYEAQ (reference sequence). The CDR3 loop spans 15 amino acids. Trimming shortened V by 6 bases and J by 0 bases, and 12 bases separated the two germline ends. CDR3 sequence: CASSSGPSSYNEQFF. Written as DNA, the CDR3 is TGTGCCAGCAGTTCAGGCCCGAGCTCCTACAATGAGCAGTTCTTC.

The gene calls are TRBV30 and TRBJ2-2; a weak D match, TRBD1 (6 bases). CDR3 length equals 14 residues. The germline CDR1 and CDR2 sequences are GTSNPN and SVGIG (reference sequence). Trimming stripped 2 bases from V and 5 bases from J, with 12 bases between. The DNA of the CDR3 is TGTGCCTGGAGTCAGGGGATCGGAACCGGGGAGCTGTTTTTT. Amino acids: CAWSQGIGTGELFF. The full variable domain, completed using reference TRBV30 and TRBJ2-2, is SQTIHQWPATLVQPVGSPLSLECTVEGTSNPNLYWYRQAAGRGLQLLFYSVGIGQISSEVPQNLSASRPQDRQFILSSKKLLLSDSGFYLCAWSQGIGTGELFFGEGSRLTVL.

This clone occurred a few times. The chain joins TRBV4-1 to TRBJ2-7, with 7 positions matching TRBD1. J lost 1 base, V lost 4 bases, and 4 bases had no gene match. Germline CDR1 reads MGHRA; CDR2 reads YSYEKL. The CDR3 has 14 residues. The CDR3 coding sequence is TGCGCCAGCAGCCGTCCGGGACAGTCCTACGAGCAGTACTTC. Amino acid sequence: CASSRPGQSYEQYF.

V usage is TRBV28 and J usage is TRBJ2-3; 7 bases map to TRBD2. Germline V gene lookup returns CDR1 MDHEN and CDR2 SYDVKM. V lost 6 bases to trimming and J lost 4 bases; unmatched junction nucleotides: 13. This CDR3 spans 16 amino acids. The CDR3 here is CASSLWGGGIPDTQYF. DNA of the CDR3: TGTGCCAGCAGCTTGTGGGGGGGAGGGATCCCAGATACGCAGTATTTT.

This clone was detected only once. This chain connects TRBV6-1 to TRBJ1-1; 8 bases fit TRBD1. Germline loops: CDR1 MNHNS, CDR2 SASEGT. CDR3 length: 14 residues. J lost 1 base, V lost 7 bases, and 5 bases had no gene match. CDR3: CASTPTGANTEAFF. CDR3 DNA: TGTGCCAGCACCCCGACAGGGGCGAACACTGAAGCTTTCTTT.

The chain uses TRBV5-3 and TRBJ2-7; possibly TRBD1 for D (6 bases). TRBV5-3 carries the ORF label, with uncertain function. CDR3 length equals 15 residues. The V and J ends lost 1 base and 2 bases respectively, with 13 bases between them. The CDR3 region has the DNA TGTGCCAGAAGCTTGTATGAGGGGGACCCCTACGAGCAGTACTTC. It yields the protein CARSLYEGDPYEQYF.

This clone came up a few times. The chain has TRBV7-8 and TRBJ2-7; D gene unclear. The V gene lost 5 bases and the J gene lost 4 bases, with 12 bases spanning the gap. The CDR3 extends over 13 amino acids. CDR1 and CDR2 from the germline V gene are SGHVS and FQNEAQ. CDR3 DNA: TGTGCCAGCAGCCGGAGTGTTTGGTACGAGCAGTACTTC. This gives the protein CASSRSVWYEQYF.

This rearrangement joins TRBV7-9 to TRBJ2-5, with 7 bases identical to TRBD2. V lost 3 bases and J lost 3; bases outside the gene matches: 4. Looked up from germline, CDR1 is SEHNR and CDR2 is FQNEAQ (reference sequence). The CDR3 contains 14 residues. CDR3 sequence: CASSFAGVEETQYF. The CDR3 nucleotides read TGTGCCAGCAGCTTCGCGGGAGTGGAAGAGACCCAGTACTTC.

For the CDR3, the DNA is TGTGCCAGCAGGGCTAGCGGGGGCCCCGGTTCGGGGACCCAGTACTTC. It codes for CASRASGGPGSGTQYF. The chain is built from TRBV2 and TRBJ2-5; 10 bases map to TRBD2. Trimming at V came to 6 bases and at J to 7 bases, leaving 14 bases not matched to a gene. Germline values: CDR1 SNHLY, CDR2 FYNNEI. The CDR3 covers 16 residues.

The sample holds a few counts of this clone. V and J are TRBV5-1 and TRBJ2-7; D is ambiguous. CDR3 length equals 13 residues. Germline CDR1 and CDR2: SGHRS and YFSETQ. V lost 0 bases and J lost 2, with 6 bases in between. CDR3 in amino acids: CASSLGTTYEQYF. CDR3 DNA sequence: TGCGCCAGCAGCTTGGGAACTACCTACGAGCAGTACTTC. The variable domain in full, completed from reference TRBV5-1 and TRBJ2-7, reads KAGVTQTPRYLIKTRGQQVTLSCSPISGHRSVSWYQQTPGQGLQFLFEYFSETQRNKGNFPGRFSGRQFSNSRSEMNVSTLELGDSALYLCASSLGTTYEQYFGPGTRLTVT.

V gene TRBV11-3 combines with J gene TRBJ2-3; TRBD1 matches at 7 bases. The germline V gene encodes CDR1 SGHNT and CDR2 YENEEA. This CDR3 has 15 residues. With V trimmed by 5 bases and J by 2 bases, 7 bases remained unmatched. DNA of the CDR3: TGTGCCAGCAGCAAACGACAGGGCCTCACAGATACGCAGTATTTT. Protein product: CASSKRQGLTDTQYF.

This rearrangement joins TRBV27 to TRBJ2-3; D not resolved. V lost 8 bases and J 3 bases, leaving 12 bases between the germline ends. CDR3 length: 13 residues. Per germline, CDR1 MNHEY and CDR2 SMNVEV (reference sequence). The CDR3: CASGRARTDTQYF. As DNA, the CDR3 is TGTGCCAGCGGTAGAGCAAGAACAGATACGCAGTATTTT.

The chain is built from TRBV19 and TRBJ2-1, with TRBD2 identical over 8 bases. Per the germline V gene, CDR1 is LNHDA and CDR2 is SQIVND (reference sequence). Trimming took 5 bases from V and 6 from J; bases not matched to a gene: 12. The CDR3 consists of 16 residues. The chain's CDR3 is CASSSRTSHRGNEQFF. CDR3 DNA: TGTGCCAGTAGTTCGAGGACTAGCCACCGCGGCAATGAGCAGTTCTTC. Filled out from reference TRBV19 and TRBJ2-1, the complete variable domain reads DGGITQSPKYLFRKEGQNVTLSCEQNLNHDAMYWYRQDPGQGLRLIYYSQIVNDFQKGDIAEGYSVSREKKESFPLTVTSAQKNPTAFYLCASSSRTSHRGNEQFFGPGTRLTVL.

The V gene is TRBV5-1, the J gene TRBJ1-1, with D hard to call. V lost 2 bases to trimming and J lost 3 bases, with 8 bases between them. The CDR3 spans 13 residues. The germline gives CDR1 SGHRS, CDR2 YFSETQ. Here the CDR3 DNA reads TGCGCCAGCAGCTTTAATCGAGACACTGAAGCTTTCTTT. It translates to CASSFNRDTEAFF.

This clone has just a few counts. The chain joins TRBV5-1 to TRBJ2-5, with 8 bases matching TRBD2. The V gene's germline CDR1 is SGHRS and CDR2 YFSETQ. CDR3 length equals 16 residues. V was pared by 4 bases and J by 4 bases, with 12 bases of the junction left unmatched. The CDR3 DNA is TGCGCCAGCAGCCTTACCTATAGCGGGATTGGAGAGACCCAGTACTTC. This sequence encodes CASSLTYSGIGETQYF.

The V gene is TRBV7-2, the J gene TRBJ1-1, with D possibly matching TRBD1 (6 bases). Trimming took 4 bases from V and 3 from J, leaving 15 bases between them. This CDR3 is built from 15 residues. CDR1 is SGHTA and CDR2 is FQGNSA in the germline V gene. The CDR3 spells CASSSIDRPDTEAFF. As DNA, the CDR3 is TGTGCCAGCAGCTCCATAGACAGGCCGGACACTGAAGCTTTCTTT.

V and J are TRBV7-8 and TRBJ2-7, with 8 nucleotides matching TRBD1. The germline V gene encodes CDR1 SGHVS and CDR2 FQNEAQ. The ends lost 5 bases at V and 2 bases at J; junction bases unmatched: 5. The CDR3 spans 14 residues. This CDR3 is CASSVRTGTYEQYF. CDR3 in DNA: TGTGCCAGCAGCGTAAGGACAGGGACCTACGAGCAGTACTTC.

V and J are TRBV2 and TRBJ2-2; 7 positions match TRBD2. From germline, CDR1 is SNHLY and CDR2 FYNNEI. The length of the CDR3 is 15 residues. With V trimmed by 8 bases and J by 1 base, 7 bases remained unmatched. CDR3 in amino acids: CASWREKWNTGELFF. As DNA, the CDR3 is TGTGCCAGCTGGCGGGAGAAATGGAACACCGGGGAGCTGTTTTTT. The complete variable domain, with remaining parts taken from reference TRBV2 and TRBJ2-2, reads EPEVTQTPSHQVTQMGQEVILRCVPISNHLYFYWYRQILGQKVEFLVSFYNNEISEKSEIFDDQFSVERPDGSNFTLKIRSTKLEDSAMYFCASWREKWNTGELFFGEGSRLTVL.

The J gene is TRBJ2-2, the V gene TRBV28, with 9 bases aligning to TRBD2. The CDR3 runs 17 residues. Unmatched junction bases numbered 10, after V lost 7 bases and J lost 1 base. Germline V CDR1 and CDR2: MDHEN, SYDVKM. DNA of the CDR3: TGTGCCAGCAACATGATTCTAGCGGGGAGGAACACCGGGGAGCTGTTTTTT. Amino acid sequence: CASNMILAGRNTGELFF. Supplemented by reference TRBV28 and TRBJ2-2, the full variable domain reads DVKVTQSSRYLVKRTGEKVFLECVQDMDHENMFWYRQDPGLGLRLIYFSYDVKMKEKGDIPEGYSVSREKKERFSLILESASTNQTSMYLCASNMILAGRNTGELFFGEGSRLTVL.

The chain has TRBV2 and TRBJ2-7; D remains ambiguous. Trimming pared 7 bases from V and 2 bases from J, leaving 15 bases between. The germline V gene encodes CDR1 SNHLY and CDR2 FYNNEI. CDR3 size: 14 residues. The CDR3 DNA is TGTGCCAGCACCCCCCGGGTAAACCCCTACGAGCAGTACTTC. Protein product: CASTPRVNPYEQYF.

This clone has only a few counts. V gene TRBV30 combines with J gene TRBJ1-2; TRBD1 agrees at 12 bases. Germline values: CDR1 GTSNPN, CDR2 SVGIG (reference sequence). V dropped 2 bases and J dropped 7; count of bases not matched to a gene: 2. CDR3 length equals 13 residues. The CDR3 DNA is TGTGCCTGGAGTCGGGACAGGGGGCTTGGCTACACCTTC. Protein product: CAWSRDRGLGYTF.

The V and J genes are TRBV5-1 and TRBJ2-5, with unresolved D. V was pared by 4 bases and J by 2 bases, with 15 bases between. The CDR3 is made up of 15 amino acids. Germline V gene lookup returns CDR1 SGHRS and CDR2 YFSETQ. The CDR3: CASSLITAVQETQYF. CDR3 coding DNA: TGCGCCAGCAGCCTGATCACAGCCGTGCAAGAGACCCAGTACTTC.

The chain couples TRBV5-1 to TRBJ1-6; 8 positions match TRBD1. V was clipped by 4 bases and J by 7 bases; unmatched bases: 13. From germline, CDR1 is SGHRS and CDR2 YFSETQ. This CDR3 region has 17 residues. Here the CDR3 DNA reads TGCGCCAGCAGCCAAGGACAGGGAATATCGCAGAATTCACCCCTCCACTTT. It codes for CASSQGQGISQNSPLHF.

The chain uses TRBV5-4 and TRBJ1-4; 9 bases agree with TRBD1. Germline V gives CDR1 SGHNT, CDR2 YYREEE (reference sequence). The V segment lost 4 bases and the J segment 3 bases; nucleotides outside the gene matches: 10. This CDR3 contains 17 residues. CDR3 coding DNA: TGTGCCAGCAGCGAAGGAACAGGGGGCTGGGCTAATGAAAAACTGTTTTTT. It translates to CASSEGTGGWANEKLFF.

The J gene is TRBJ2-7, the V gene TRBV6-1, with D possibly being TRBD2 (6 bases). Trimming stripped 6 bases from V and 2 bases from J, with 17 bases between. This CDR3 is built from 15 residues. Germline values: CDR1 MNHNS, CDR2 SASEGT. This CDR3 is CASRGDPGRTYEQYF. CDR3 nucleotides: TGTGCCAGCAGAGGGGATCCGGGGAGGACCTACGAGCAGTACTTC.

The chain combines TRBV7-2 with TRBJ1-2; D not resolved. Between the trimmed V and J ends, which lost 5 bases and 6 bases, there was a span of 13 bases. The CDR3 is 13 amino acids. Germline assignment: CDR1 SGHTA and CDR2 FQGNSA. CDR3 sequence: CASSQTYLNGYTF. DNA for the CDR3: TGTGCCAGCAGCCAGACATACCTCAATGGCTACACCTTC. Looking up the rest from reference TRBV7-2 and TRBJ1-2 gives the full variable domain: GAGVSQSPSNKVTEKGKDVELRCDPISGHTALYWYRQSLGQGLEFLIYFQGNSAPDKSGLPSDRFSAERTGGSVSTLTIQRTQQEDSAVYLCASSQTYLNGYTFGSGTRLTVV.

This clone has only one observation. The chain joins TRBV19 to TRBJ2-1; tentatively, D is TRBD1 (5 bases). The germline V gene encodes CDR1 LNHDA and CDR2 SQIVND (reference sequence). Trimming left V 11 bases short and J 0 bases short, with 17 bases between. The length of the CDR3 is 15 residues. The CDR3, as DNA: TGTGCCTCCCAGGGAACGGTGAGCTCCTACAATGAGCAGTTCTTC. Translation gives CASQGTVSSYNEQFF. The entire variable domain, with the rest obtained from reference TRBV19 and TRBJ2-1, is as follows: DGGITQSPKYLFRKEGQNVTLSCEQNLNHDAMYWYRQDPGQGLRLIYYSQIVNDFQKGDIAEGYSVSREKKESFPLTVTSAQKNPTAFYLCASQGTVSSYNEQFFGPGTRLTVL.